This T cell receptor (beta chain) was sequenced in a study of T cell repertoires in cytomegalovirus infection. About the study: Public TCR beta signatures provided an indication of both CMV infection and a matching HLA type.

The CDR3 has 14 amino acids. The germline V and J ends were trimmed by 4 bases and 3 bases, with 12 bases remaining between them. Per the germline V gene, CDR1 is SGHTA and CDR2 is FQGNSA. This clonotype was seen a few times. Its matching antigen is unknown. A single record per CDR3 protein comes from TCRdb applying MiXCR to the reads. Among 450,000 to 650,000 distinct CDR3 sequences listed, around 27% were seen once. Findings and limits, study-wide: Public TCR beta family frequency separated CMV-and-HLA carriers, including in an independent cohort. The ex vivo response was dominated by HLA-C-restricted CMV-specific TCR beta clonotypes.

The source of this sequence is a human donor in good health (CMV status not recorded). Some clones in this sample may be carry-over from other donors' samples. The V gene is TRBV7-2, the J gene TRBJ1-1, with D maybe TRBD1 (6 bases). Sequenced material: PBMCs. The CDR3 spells CASSSLQGYTEAFF. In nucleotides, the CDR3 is TGTGCCAGCAGCTCACTACAGGGTTACACTGAAGCTTTCTTT.